A single sample gave rise to the 3 T cell receptor beta chains below, sequenced in a study of blood T cells in healthy people across ages. Using a J-beta primer mix together with a sample-barcoded 5' primer, a second PCR was run for roughly 6 to 11 cycles. In TCRdb, the 5' RACE reads were re-called with MiXCR into one record per CDR3 protein. The repertoire holds roughly 830,000 distinct CDR3 sequences, with less than 80% as singletons. Sequencing was done on a sample of blood. The receptors come from a man aged 25-40 years in good health.

The chain carries TRBV10-3 and TRBJ1-2, with D possibly being TRBD1 (5 bases). The CDR3 consists of 16 residues. Per germline, CDR1 ENHRY and CDR2 SYGVKD. The V end was cut by 0 bases, the J end by 6 bases, with 17 bases between. CDR3 nucleotide sequence: TGTGCCATCAGTGAGTCTCTCCCGCGCCAGACAGATGGCTACACCTTC. It encodes CAISESLPRQTDGYTF.

The chain is built from TRBV4-2 and TRBJ2-3, with D possibly being TRBD2 (5 bases). Trimming cost V 5 bases and J 1 base, with 10 bases left between them. The CDR3 runs to 14 residues. CDR1 and CDR2 from the germline V gene are LGHNA and YNFKEQ. CDR3 nucleotide sequence: TGTGCCAGCAGCTTACTAGTTGGCACAGATACGCAGTATTTT. This sequence encodes CASSLLVGTDTQYF.

The chain is built from TRBV7-2 and TRBJ1-4; no reliable D call. Germline CDR1 is SGHTA and CDR2 is FQGNSA. Between the trimmed V and J ends, which lost 3 bases and 3 bases, there was a span of 14 bases. There are 16 residues in the CDR3. The CDR3 DNA is TGTGCCAGCAGCTTGCGGCAGGCCGGGTCTAATGAAAAACTGTTTTTT. It specifies CASSLRQAGSNEKLFF.